This paragraph reports one T cell receptor (beta chain). The antigen is not known. Through a sample-barcoded 5' primer and a J-beta primer mix, a second PCR was run for 7 to 11 cycles. Sequencing of every sample gave 2.5 million or more CDR3-containing paired-end reads. TCRdb re-called the 5' RACE reads through MiXCR, storing one row per CDR3 protein. Among 550,000 to 600,000 distinct CDR3 sequences listed, approximately 25% were seen once. This record comes from a study of blood T cells in healthy people across ages. The study's findings and limits: Observed TCR beta diversity per million T cells went down as age went up. This fall followed a roughly linear course with age. Bulk PBMC profiling left naive and antigen-experienced comparisons inconclusive.

Germline CDR1 and CDR2: SGHNT and YYREEE (reference sequence). This CDR3 is 16 amino acids long. Trimming stripped 2 bases from V and 0 bases from J, with 12 bases between. Total RNA, at least 5 micrograms per sample, was extracted from PBMCs. This sequence joins TRBV5-4 and TRBJ2-1; D is undetermined. Sequenced sample: blood. This TCR was recovered from a woman in her seventies in good health. The CDR3 loop is CASSFRLKSSYNEQFF. The DNA of the CDR3 is TGTGCCAGCAGCTTCCGACTTAAGAGCTCCTACAATGAGCAGTTCTTC.